The 14 T cell receptor beta chains below were found in one sample sequenced in a study of cytomegalovirus exposure and HLA in healthy donors. PCR involved 60 Vbeta and 13 Jbeta primers. The repertoire was sequenced with immunoSEQ multiplex PCR; TCRdb's copy has only in-frame clones and lacks some. The top ten clones hold under 4.5% of a sample with 100,000 to 150,000 clones, about four fifths of them seen once. The sample consisted of PBMCs. Receptors originate from a woman aged 40 to 50 in good health and CMV-seronegative.

The rearrangement uses TRBV19 and TRBJ1-5; D may be TRBD1 (5 bases). This CDR3 region has 11 residues. Germline V gene data show CDR1 as LNHDA and CDR2 as SQIVND (reference sequence). V lost 7 bases and J 9 bases, leaving 10 bases between the germline ends. The CDR3 bases are TGTGCCAGTAATGGGGGAGGGCCCCAGCATTTT. Translation gives CASNGGGPQHF.

This clone was seen a handful of times. V and J are TRBV7-3 and TRBJ2-2; D possibly corresponds to TRBD2 (5 bases). The germline V gene encodes CDR1 SGHTA and CDR2 FQGTGA. The CDR3 has 13 amino acids. V was shortened by 6 bases and J by 4 bases, with 9 bases between the two germline ends. The CDR3 sequence: CASRSAATGELFF. The CDR3 DNA is TGTGCCAGCAGGTCAGCGGCCACCGGGGAGCTGTTTTTT.

The gene calls are TRBV4-3 and TRBJ1-2; tentative D call: TRBD1 (6 bases). Germline V gene lookup returns CDR1 LGHNA and CDR2 YSLEER. CDR3 length: 15 amino acids. The V end lost 0 bases, the J end lost 5 bases, and 13 bases lay between the germline ends. The CDR3 nucleotides read TGCGCCAGCAGCCAAGATGCAGGGGCCGGTTATGGCTACACCTTC. Protein: CASSQDAGAGYGYTF.

This chain uses TRBV5-1 with TRBJ1-1; the D gene is possibly TRBD1 (5 bases). Germline V CDR1 and CDR2: SGHRS, YFSETQ. V was clipped by 4 bases and J by 0 bases, with 19 bases between them. The CDR3 is 17 amino acids. CDR3 sequence (DNA): TGCGCCAGCAGCCTGTGGGACTCAGCGAAAATGAACACTGAAGCTTTCTTT. It specifies CASSLWDSAKMNTEAFF.

This chain links TRBV9 with TRBJ2-5, with D possibly matching TRBD2 (6 bases). The CDR3 contains 15 residues. Trimming took 1 base from V and 5 from J, leaving 15 bases between them. The germline V gene has CDR1 SGDLS and CDR2 YYNGEE. The CDR3 sequence: CASSVYGGLAETQYF. Here the CDR3 DNA reads TGTGCCAGCAGCGTATATGGAGGGTTGGCGGAGACCCAGTACTTC.

The rearrangement links TRBV12-5 to TRBJ1-1; 8 bases are shared with TRBD1. The CDR3 has 13 residues. The germline V gene has CDR1 LGHNT and CDR2 FRNRAP. J lost 5 bases, V lost 3 bases, and 2 bases had no gene match. Written as DNA, the CDR3 is TGTGCTAGTGGTTTTACAGGGGGGACTGAAGCTTTCTTT. Its protein is CASGFTGGTEAFF.

The gene calls are TRBV5-1 and TRBJ2-5; 12 bases line up with TRBD2. Germline CDR1 reads SGHRS; CDR2 reads YFSETQ. The CDR3 covers 17 residues. V shed 2 bases, J shed 5 bases, and the junction held 10 bases outside the gene matches. CDR3 amino acids: CASSLIPLAGGRETQYF. The DNA of the CDR3 is TGCGCCAGCAGCTTAATACCACTAGCGGGGGGACGGGAGACCCAGTACTTC. The variable domain in full, with the rest retrieved from reference TRBV5-1 and TRBJ2-5, is KAGVTQTPRYLIKTRGQQVTLSCSPISGHRSVSWYQQTPGQGLQFLFEYFSETQRNKGNFPGRFSGRQFSNSRSEMNVSTLELGDSALYLCASSLIPLAGGRETQYFGPGTRLLVL.

This clone was picked up many times. This chain connects TRBV4-3 to TRBJ2-7, with D perhaps TRBD1 (6 bases). This CDR3 contains 15 residues. V shed 3 bases and J shed 2 bases, with 14 bases lying between them. Germline lookup yields CDR1 LGHNA and CDR2 YSLEER. The CDR3 DNA is TGCGCCAGCAGCCAGTCTGGAGGACAGACCTACGAGCAGTACTTC. This gives the protein CASSQSGGQTYEQYF.

This clone showed up just a few times. The chain couples TRBV9 to TRBJ2-1; unclear D gene. The V gene's germline CDR1 is SGDLS and CDR2 YYNGEE. This CDR3 contains 17 residues. With 0 bases removed from V and 1 base from J, the gap between germline ends came to 14 bases. The CDR3 DNA reads as TGTGCCAGCAGCGTAGGGTCAGCAAGCGTTTCCTACAATGAGCAGTTCTTC. Encoded protein: CASSVGSASVSYNEQFF.

The chain uses TRBV4-1 and TRBJ1-2; possibly TRBD1 for D (5 bases). Between the trimmed V and J ends, which lost 4 bases and 6 bases, there was a span of 21 bases. Germline lookup yields CDR1 MGHRA and CDR2 YSYEKL. The CDR3 is 16 amino acids. CDR3 in DNA: TGCGCCAGCAGCCCTCGCGGGGGGAATGAGTATGATGGCTACACCTTC. Residues: CASSPRGGNEYDGYTF.

The rearrangement joins TRBV6-5 to TRBJ1-6, with 11 positions matching TRBD1. Trimming cost V 6 bases and J 16 bases; bases outside gene matches: 5. The CDR3 runs to 12 residues. Germline CDR1 reads MNHEY; CDR2 reads SVGAGI. The CDR3 sequence is CASSTGTGGLHF. The DNA for the CDR3 is TGTGCCAGCAGCACCGGGACAGGGGGACTCCACTTT.

This clone was seen a single time. The rearrangement joins TRBV27 to TRBJ1-1; the D gene is possibly TRBD1 (6 bases). Germline V CDR1 and CDR2: MNHEY, SMNVEV (reference sequence). The CDR3 consists of 15 residues. The V gene lost 5 bases and the J gene lost 0 bases, with 13 bases spanning the gap. CDR3 nucleotide sequence: TGTGCCAGCAGTCTCGATGACAGGCTGAACACTGAAGCTTTCTTT. Its translation is CASSLDDRLNTEAFF.

The chain couples TRBV10-2 to TRBJ2-7; 8 bases agree with TRBD1. This CDR3 has 14 residues. The germline V gene encodes CDR1 WSHSY and CDR2 SAAADI. J lost 2 bases, V lost 3 bases, and 3 bases had no gene match. CDR3 sequence (DNA): TGCGCCAGCAGTGACGGACAGGGTGCCTACGAGCAGTACTTC. It encodes CASSDGQGAYEQYF.

The chain carries TRBV18 and TRBJ1-1; 10 positions match TRBD1. The CDR3 runs to 15 residues. V lost 0 bases, J lost 6 bases, and 4 bases stayed unmatched. CDR1 and CDR2 from the germline V gene are KGHSH and LQKENI. The CDR3 DNA follows: TGTGCCAGCTCACCACCGGGTGGGACAGGGGCTGAAGCTTTCTTT. Translation gives CASSPPGGTGAEAFF.